The source of this TCR beta chain is a study of blood T cell repertoires in COVID-19. Study-level background: PBMCs, B-cell-depleted T cells, or T cells were the source of the cDNA or gDNA that made up the material.

Authors' processing steps: Reference gene primer amplification gave nucleated cell count estimates. Clones were read by immunoSEQ multiplex PCR, and TCRdb kept only the in-frame ones, dropping some. The DNA gave D and trimming, while V, J and clone size come from that table. The sample contains some 220,000 clones, 82% of which appear only once. Trimming at V came to 3 bases and at J to 2 bases, leaving 4 bases not matched to a gene. Germline values: CDR1 SGHDT, CDR2 YYEEEE. This CDR3 region has 16 residues. This chain connects TRBV5-6 to TRBJ1-3; 11 bases line up with TRBD1. The specimen sequenced was peripheral blood. The TCR comes from a woman between 65 and 79 years old with COVID-19, enrolled during active disease. As DNA, the CDR3 is TGTGCCAGCAGCTACAAGGGACAGGGGGCTGGAAACACCATATATTTT. Translated: CASSYKGQGAGNTIYF.